This TCR beta chain is drawn from a study of shared clonotypes between healthy human individuals. As for the study in general: Each donor's CD8 memory used one plate, CD8 naive two, each CD4 subset three. Findings and caveats of the study: A reduction in generation probabilities was seen for non-shared clonotypes relative to those shared by all four donors.

Every subset had its genomic DNA shared out evenly among several immunoSEQ plates. Assay: immunoSEQ multiplex PCR; the TCRdb copy retains only in-frame clones and omits some. The sample consists of about 990,000 clones, about 80% of them appearing once. About this clone itself: Antigen: not known.

The clonotype was recovered from a young man in good health. Some clones in this sample may be carry-over from other donors' samples. Specimen: memory CD4+ T cells from PBMCs. The sample's subset: CD45RA-negative fraction.

CDR3 DNA sequence: TGTGCCAGCACCCCAAGCGGGAGGGGTTACAATGAGCAGTTCTTC. Protein: CASTPSGRGYNEQFF. The chain has TRBV6-5 and TRBJ2-1; 10 nucleotides agree with TRBD2. After removal of 7 bases from V and 4 bases from J, the junction contained 7 bases not matched to a gene. There are 15 residues in the CDR3. In germline, CDR1 is MNHEY, CDR2 SVGAGI.